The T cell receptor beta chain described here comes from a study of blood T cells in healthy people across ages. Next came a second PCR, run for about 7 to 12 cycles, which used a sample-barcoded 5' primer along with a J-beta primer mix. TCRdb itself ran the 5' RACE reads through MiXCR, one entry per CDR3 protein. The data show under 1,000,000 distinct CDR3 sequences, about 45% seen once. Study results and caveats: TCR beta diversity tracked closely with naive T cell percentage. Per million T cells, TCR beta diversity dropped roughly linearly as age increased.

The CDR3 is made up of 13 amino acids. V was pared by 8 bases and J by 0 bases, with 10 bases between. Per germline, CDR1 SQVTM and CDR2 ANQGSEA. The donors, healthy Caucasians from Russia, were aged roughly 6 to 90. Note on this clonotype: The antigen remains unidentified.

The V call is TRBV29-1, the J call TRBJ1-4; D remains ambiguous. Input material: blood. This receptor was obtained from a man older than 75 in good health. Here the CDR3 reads CSCGETTNEKLFF. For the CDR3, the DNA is TGCAGCTGTGGGGAGACAACTAATGAAAAACTGTTTTTT. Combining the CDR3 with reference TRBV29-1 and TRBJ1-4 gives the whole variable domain SAVISQKPSRDICQRGTSLTIQCQVDSQVTMMFWYRQQPGQSLTLIATANQGSEATYESGFVIDKFPISRPNLTFSTLTVSNMSPEDSSIYLCSCGETTNEKLFFGSGTQLSVL.